This T cell receptor (beta chain) was documented in a study of T cells expressing NK-cell markers. As the method of synthesis, 5'RACE template switching with UMIs yielded TCR beta cDNA. One entry per CDR3 protein, without DNA, is what TCRdb gives after re-calling the 5' RACE reads. The sample is made up of 550,000 to 600,000 distinct CDR3 sequences, and the top ten hold approximately 3.6% of it. Study results and limitations: Whether the expanded NKG2C+ T cell clones recognized HCMV remained unclear. In several donors, these clonotypes also led the CD3+CD56-NKG2C+ fraction.

The CDR3 sequence is 16 residues long. Germline lookup yields CDR1 SGHAT and CDR2 FQNNGV. Turning to this clonotype: The target antigen is unknown.

The specimen was blood T cells: a sorted CD56 or NKG2C T cell subset, CD4+ or CD8+ T cells, or bulk PBMC T cells (not recorded which). This sequence joins TRBV11-2 and TRBJ2-1; TCRdb outputs TRBD2, but without DNA this stays unchecked. The receptor was derived from a man in his late teens or twenties in good health. The CDR3 loop is CASRNWTSGPGGEQFF.